The 8 T cell receptor beta chains in this list originate from one sample, sequenced in a study of CD8 T cells in Susac syndrome. Random hexamers served to reverse transcribe about 0.5 to 1 ug RNA. From the immunoSEQ multiplex PCR reads, TCRdb called clonotypes with MiXCR, one entry per CDR3 protein. Of some 200,000 distinct CDR3 sequences in the sample, 90% to 95% were seen once. Sequencing used CD4+ T cells from PBMCs. The origin of the receptors is a human donor with multiple sclerosis.

The rearrangement joins TRBV30 to TRBJ1-5; no definite D call. The CDR3 covers 13 residues. The germline V and J ends were trimmed by 3 bases and 3 bases, with 9 bases remaining between them. Germline CDR1 reads GTSNPN; CDR2 reads SVGIG (reference sequence). CDR3 residues: CAWSAGDNQPQHF. Written as DNA, the CDR3 is TGTGCCTGGAGCGCCGGGGACAATCAGCCCCAGCATTTT.

V and J are TRBV12-5 and TRBJ1-1; D unclear. The CDR3 runs 12 residues. Between the trimmed V and J ends, which lost 8 bases and 1 base, there was a span of 8 bases. Per germline, CDR1 LGHNT and CDR2 FRNRAP. Here the CDR3 DNA reads TGTGCTAGTAGTCTTGAGAACACTGAAGCTTTCTTT. Its translation: CASSLENTEAFF.

There are a few counts of this clonotype. The chain uses TRBV12-3 or TRBV12-4 and TRBJ2-7; D gene ambiguous. This CDR3 is 13 amino acids long. Trimming left V 4 bases short and J 2 bases short, with 9 bases between. CDR3 sequence (DNA): TGTGCCAGCAGTTCCGGACCGGCCTACGAGCAGTACTTC. It yields the protein CASSSGPAYEQYF.

This chain connects TRBV20-1 to TRBJ1-2; D perhaps matches TRBD1 (6 bases). Germline-derived CDR1 and CDR2 are DFQATT and SNEGSKA (reference sequence). Trimming took 2 bases from V and 8 from J, leaving 12 bases between them. CDR3 length: 12 amino acids. CDR3 DNA sequence: TGCAGTGCTAGAACACACAGGGACGGCTACACCTTC. This codes for CSARTHRDGYTF.

This clonotype turned up a few times. The J gene is TRBJ1-1, the V gene TRBV30; maybe TRBD1 (5 bases). The length of the CDR3 is 12 residues. CDR1 GTSNPN and CDR2 SVGIG come from the germline V gene (reference sequence). Trimming cost V 0 bases and J 9 bases, with 11 bases left between them. CDR3 amino acids: CAWSVSGGKAFF. DNA of the CDR3: TGTGCCTGGAGTGTATCGGGGGGAAAAGCTTTCTTT. Looking up the rest from reference TRBV30 and TRBJ1-1 gives the full variable domain: SQTIHQWPATLVQPVGSPLSLECTVEGTSNPNLYWYRQAAGRGLQLLFYSVGIGQISSEVPQNLSASRPQDRQFILSSKKLLLSDSGFYLCAWSVSGGKAFFGQGTRLTVV.

The chain has TRBV27 and TRBJ1-6; TRBD1 matches at 7 bases. This CDR3 spans 14 amino acids. V shed 5 bases and J 7 bases; nucleotides not matched to a gene: 5. Germline values: CDR1 MNHEY, CDR2 SMNVEV (reference sequence). The chain's CDR3 is CASSPGQINSPLHF. CDR3 coding DNA: TGTGCCAGCAGTCCGGGACAGATAAATTCACCCCTCCACTTT.

The chain has TRBV10-3 and TRBJ2-1; 11 bases are shared with TRBD1. Germline V lookup: CDR1 ENHRY, CDR2 SYGVKD. Losses at the gene ends were 3 bases for V and 3 bases for J; bases not matched to a gene: 4. The CDR3 has 16 residues. CDR3 coding DNA: TGTGCCATCAGTGATCCGGGGACAGGGGGCTACAATGAGCAGTTCTTC. This translates into CAISDPGTGGYNEQFF.

The rearrangement joins TRBV15 to TRBJ2-3, with D unclear. V was pared by 0 bases and J by 5 bases, with 9 bases between. Germline V gives CDR1 LNHNV, CDR2 YYDKDF (reference sequence). The CDR3 has 14 amino acids. CDR3: CATSRDTQKDTQYF. As DNA, the CDR3 is TGTGCCACCAGCAGAGATACACAGAAAGATACGCAGTATTTT.